This is a list of T cell receptor beta chains from one sample in a study of T cell responses to AZD1222 COVID-19 vaccine. TCRdb keeps only in-frame clones here, not all; method: immunoSEQ multiplex PCR. Here the sample spans about 270,000 clones, 85% to 95% being singletons. This material consisted of peripheral blood, taken 28 days after the second AZD1222 dose. The receptor set was obtained from an adult who received the AZD1222 COVID-19 vaccine. The CDR3 runs from the conserved cysteine through the conserved F or W. Each record gives: D gene, V gene, J gene, clone size, CDR3 protein. A D gene is named only where the DNA matches it firmly. The size field is filled for only some rows; it gives once, few, many or a size class.

d_call: NA
v_call: TRBV28
j_call: TRBJ1-4
clone_size: NA
cdr3_aa: CASSRGRNEKLFF

d_call: TRBD2
v_call: TRBV10-3
j_call: TRBJ2-1
clone_size: once
cdr3_aa: CAISESPRLAGDNEQFF

d_call: NA
v_call: TRBV5-1
j_call: TRBJ1-2
clone_size: NA
cdr3_aa: CASSLGQVNYGYTF

d_call: TRBD1
v_call: TRBV7-2
j_call: TRBJ2-2
clone_size: NA
cdr3_aa: CASSLAGQGITGELFF

d_call: NA
v_call: TRBV10-3
j_call: TRBJ2-7
clone_size: NA
cdr3_aa: CAISESTAAPYEQYF

d_call: NA
v_call: TRBV11-2
j_call: TRBJ1-2
clone_size: NA
cdr3_aa: CASSPGGGYSGYTF

d_call: NA
v_call: TRBV5-4
j_call: TRBJ2-6
clone_size: NA
cdr3_aa: CASTPGGGNSGANVLTF

d_call: NA
v_call: TRBV4-1
j_call: TRBJ2-7
clone_size: NA
cdr3_aa: CASSQATSYEQYF

d_call: TRBD1
v_call: TRBV2
j_call: TRBJ2-5
clone_size: NA
cdr3_aa: CASTRTGGETQYF

d_call: NA
v_call: TRBV19
j_call: TRBJ2-2
clone_size: NA
cdr3_aa: CATAPWGTGELFF

d_call: TRBD1
v_call: TRBV5-1
j_call: TRBJ2-3
clone_size: NA
cdr3_aa: CASRPGTGGTDTQYF

d_call: TRBD2
v_call: TRBV27
j_call: TRBJ2-1
clone_size: NA
cdr3_aa: CASTIHSGGAGSEQFF

d_call: NA
v_call: TRBV18
j_call: TRBJ2-5
clone_size: NA
cdr3_aa: CASSPAGLQETQYF

d_call: NA
v_call: TRBV7-9
j_call: TRBJ1-1
clone_size: once
cdr3_aa: CASSLGGDTEAFF

d_call: TRBD1
v_call: TRBV7-9
j_call: TRBJ2-7
clone_size: NA
cdr3_aa: CASSTIGGQGVYEQYF

d_call: TRBD2
v_call: TRBV28
j_call: TRBJ2-1
clone_size: NA
cdr3_aa: CASSGLVPEQFF

d_call: TRBD2
v_call: TRBV7-2
j_call: TRBJ2-7
clone_size: NA
cdr3_aa: CASSTEERGVYEQYF

d_call: NA
v_call: TRBV7-2
j_call: TRBJ1-2
clone_size: NA
cdr3_aa: CASSPRRFYRDYGYTF

d_call: NA
v_call: TRBV3-1/TRBV3-2
j_call: TRBJ1-6
clone_size: NA
cdr3_aa: CASSQVAGNSPLHF

d_call: NA
v_call: TRBV11-2
j_call: TRBJ2-2
clone_size: NA
cdr3_aa: CASRILAGELFF

d_call: TRBD2
v_call: TRBV28
j_call: TRBJ2-4
clone_size: NA
cdr3_aa: CASSFSLRRLAGVKNIQYF

d_call: NA
v_call: TRBV7-9
j_call: TRBJ1-2
clone_size: NA
cdr3_aa: CASSPAGRANYGYTF

d_call: NA
v_call: TRBV21-1
j_call: TRBJ2-7
clone_size: few
cdr3_aa: CASSKTGLVQYF

d_call: TRBD1
v_call: TRBV5-1
j_call: TRBJ2-1
clone_size: once
cdr3_aa: CASSPGQGANNEQFF

d_call: TRBD2
v_call: TRBV4-2
j_call: TRBJ2-1
clone_size: NA
cdr3_aa: CASSQTGLAGALSSYNEQFF

d_call: NA
v_call: TRBV7-9
j_call: TRBJ1-4
clone_size: NA
cdr3_aa: CASSYTGPNEKLFF

d_call: NA
v_call: TRBV7-8
j_call: TRBJ2-1
clone_size: NA
cdr3_aa: CASSPTEGTYNEQFF

d_call: TRBD1
v_call: TRBV6-6
j_call: TRBJ1-2
clone_size: NA
cdr3_aa: CASSPMQPILTGDGYTF

d_call: NA
v_call: TRBV7-9
j_call: TRBJ1-1
clone_size: NA
cdr3_aa: CASSLGRGRVEAFF

d_call: NA
v_call: TRBV7-7
j_call: TRBJ2-5
clone_size: NA
cdr3_aa: CASSLDSSVVTQYF

d_call: TRBD1
v_call: TRBV4-1
j_call: TRBJ1-1
clone_size: NA
cdr3_aa: CASSDGQGGVSAEAFF

d_call: NA
v_call: TRBV4-2
j_call: TRBJ1-2
clone_size: NA
cdr3_aa: CASSQEAGQLYGYTF

d_call: TRBD2
v_call: TRBV9
j_call: TRBJ2-7
clone_size: few
cdr3_aa: CASSPGGRGSYEQYF

d_call: NA
v_call: TRBV5-5
j_call: TRBJ2-5
clone_size: NA
cdr3_aa: CASTNLATQETQYF

d_call: NA
v_call: TRBV2
j_call: TRBJ1-5
clone_size: NA
cdr3_aa: CASSVGGNQPQHF

d_call: TRBD1
v_call: TRBV28
j_call: TRBJ2-1
clone_size: NA
cdr3_aa: CASSQTGGYDNEQFF